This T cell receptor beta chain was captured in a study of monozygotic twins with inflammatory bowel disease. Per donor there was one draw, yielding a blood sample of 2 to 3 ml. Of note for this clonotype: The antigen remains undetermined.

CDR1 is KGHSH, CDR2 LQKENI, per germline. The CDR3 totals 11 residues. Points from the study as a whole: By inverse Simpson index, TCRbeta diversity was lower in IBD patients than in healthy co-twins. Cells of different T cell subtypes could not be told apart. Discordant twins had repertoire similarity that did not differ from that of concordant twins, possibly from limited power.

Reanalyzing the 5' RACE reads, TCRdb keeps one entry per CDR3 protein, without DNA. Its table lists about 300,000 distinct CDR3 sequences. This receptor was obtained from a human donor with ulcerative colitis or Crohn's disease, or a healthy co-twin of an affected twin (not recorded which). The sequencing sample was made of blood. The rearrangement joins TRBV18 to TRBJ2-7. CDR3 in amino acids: CASSPSQEQYF.